This T cell receptor beta chain was captured by sequencing in a study of CD8+ T cells in alopecia areata. Study-level findings and limits: The study found tofacitinib significantly decreased scalp clonality and expanded CD8+ clones among the top 100.

Extraction and reverse transcription of RNA yielded cDNA as the sequencing template. Repertoires were generated with immunoSEQ multiplex PCR, while TCRdb's copy carries only in-frame clones and drops some. The profile shows over 150,000 clones, 58% of them singletons. This clone occurred once. Its antigen remains unknown. The treatment here: oral pan-JAK inhibitor, 5-10 mg twice daily. Source: CD4+ T cells sorted from blood, taken at week 24, from a patient treated with tofacitinib. The source of this sequence is a human donor with alopecia areata.

CDR3 bases: TGTGCCAGCAGTGAATGGGGCGGCGCGAGTCAGCCCCAGCATTTT. Protein: CASSEWGGASQPQHF. J is TRBJ1-5 and V is TRBV2; possible D gene TRBD1, 5 bases. This CDR3 spans 15 amino acids. The germline gives CDR1 SNHLY, CDR2 FYNNEI. Trimming removed 2 bases from V and 6 bases from J, with 14 bases in between.